The clone carrying this T cell receptor (beta chain) has just a few counts. This CDR3 comprises 11 residues. Trimming left V 6 bases short and J 6 bases short, with 5 bases between. The germline CDR1 and CDR2 sequences are MNHEY and SVGAGI. This specimen belongs to a study of CD8+ T cells in alopecia areata. The treatment here: oral pan-JAK inhibitor, 5-10 mg twice daily. RNA extraction and reverse transcription yielded cDNA as sequencing template. The protocol was immunoSEQ multiplex PCR, while the TCRdb copy is restricted to in-frame clones and leaves out a portion. The sample shows 80,000 to 100,000 clones, 44% of them seen only once.

The sequence was collected from a human donor with alopecia areata. J is TRBJ2-2 and V is TRBV6-5; the D is unclear. The specimen was CD8+ T cells sorted from blood, collected at week 24, from a patient treated with tofacitinib. The CDR3 DNA reads as TGTGCCAGCAGAGGAGCCGGGGAGCTGTTTTTT. Translated, it gives CASRGAGELFF.